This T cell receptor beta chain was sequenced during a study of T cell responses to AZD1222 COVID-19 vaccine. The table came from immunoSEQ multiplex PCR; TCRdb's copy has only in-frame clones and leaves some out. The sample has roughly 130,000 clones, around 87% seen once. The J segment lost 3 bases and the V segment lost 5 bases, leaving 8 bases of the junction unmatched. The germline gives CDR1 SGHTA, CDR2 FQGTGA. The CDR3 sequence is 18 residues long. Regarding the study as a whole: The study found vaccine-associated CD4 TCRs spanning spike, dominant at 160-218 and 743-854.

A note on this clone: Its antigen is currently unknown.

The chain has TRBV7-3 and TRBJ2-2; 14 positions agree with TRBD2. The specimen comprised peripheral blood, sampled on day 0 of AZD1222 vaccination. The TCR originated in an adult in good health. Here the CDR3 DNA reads TGTGCCAGCAGCCCGCGACTAGCGGGGGGGCGGGACACCGGGGAGCTGTTTTTT. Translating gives CASSPRLAGGRDTGELFF.